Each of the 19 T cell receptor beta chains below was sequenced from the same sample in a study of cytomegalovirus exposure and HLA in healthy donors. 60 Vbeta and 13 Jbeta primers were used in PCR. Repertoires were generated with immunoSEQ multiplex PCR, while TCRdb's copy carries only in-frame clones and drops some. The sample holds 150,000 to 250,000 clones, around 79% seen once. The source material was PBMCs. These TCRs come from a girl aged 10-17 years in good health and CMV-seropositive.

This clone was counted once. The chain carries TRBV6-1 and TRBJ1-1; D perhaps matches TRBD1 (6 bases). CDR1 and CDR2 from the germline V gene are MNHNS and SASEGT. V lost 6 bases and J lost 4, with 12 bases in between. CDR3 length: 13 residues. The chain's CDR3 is CASSQQGGTEAFF. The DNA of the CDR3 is TGTGCCAGCAGCCAACAGGGCGGCACTGAAGCTTTCTTT.

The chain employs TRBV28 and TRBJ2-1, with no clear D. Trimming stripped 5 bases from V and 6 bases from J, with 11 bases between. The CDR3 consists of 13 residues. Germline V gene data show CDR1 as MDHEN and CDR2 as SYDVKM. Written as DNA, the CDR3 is TGTGCCAGCAGTCCGGCGGAGTCCAATGAGCAGTTCTTC. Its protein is CASSPAESNEQFF.

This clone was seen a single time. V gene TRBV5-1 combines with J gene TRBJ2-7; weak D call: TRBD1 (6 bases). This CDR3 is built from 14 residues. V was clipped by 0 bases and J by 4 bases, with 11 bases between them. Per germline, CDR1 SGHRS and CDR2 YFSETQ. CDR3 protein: CASSLVRGQYEQYF. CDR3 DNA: TGCGCCAGCAGCTTGGTCAGGGGCCAGTACGAGCAGTACTTC.

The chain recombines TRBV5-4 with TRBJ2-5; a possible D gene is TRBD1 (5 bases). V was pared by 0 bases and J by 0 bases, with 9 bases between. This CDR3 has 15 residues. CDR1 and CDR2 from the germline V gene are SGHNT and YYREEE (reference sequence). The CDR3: CASSLAAGYQETQYF. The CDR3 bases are TGTGCCAGCAGCTTGGCCGCAGGGTACCAAGAGACCCAGTACTTC.

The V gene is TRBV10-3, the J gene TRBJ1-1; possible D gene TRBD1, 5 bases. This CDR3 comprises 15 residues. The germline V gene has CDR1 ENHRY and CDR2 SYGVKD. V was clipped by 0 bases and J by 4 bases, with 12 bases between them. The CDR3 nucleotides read TGTGCCATCAGTGAGTCGGACATAAGGGGCACTGAAGCTTTCTTT. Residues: CAISESDIRGTEAFF.

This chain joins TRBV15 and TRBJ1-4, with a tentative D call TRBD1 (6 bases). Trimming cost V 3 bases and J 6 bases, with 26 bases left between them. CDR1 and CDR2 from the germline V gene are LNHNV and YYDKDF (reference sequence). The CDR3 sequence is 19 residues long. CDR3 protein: CATSRRGALRGAPDEKLFF. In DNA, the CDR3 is TGTGCCACCAGCAGGCGAGGGGCACTCAGGGGTGCGCCGGATGAAAAACTGTTTTTT.

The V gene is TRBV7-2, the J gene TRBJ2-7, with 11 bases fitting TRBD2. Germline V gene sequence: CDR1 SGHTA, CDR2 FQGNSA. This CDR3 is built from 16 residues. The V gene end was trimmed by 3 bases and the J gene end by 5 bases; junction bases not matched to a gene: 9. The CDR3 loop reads CASSFRASGGLDEQYF. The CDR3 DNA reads TGTGCCAGCAGCTTCCGCGCTAGCGGGGGGTTGGACGAGCAGTACTTC.

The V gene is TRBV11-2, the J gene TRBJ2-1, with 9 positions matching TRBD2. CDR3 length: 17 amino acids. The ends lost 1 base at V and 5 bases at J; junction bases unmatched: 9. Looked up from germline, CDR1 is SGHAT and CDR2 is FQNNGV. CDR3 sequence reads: CASSLALAGGPHNEQFF. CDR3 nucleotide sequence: TGTGCCAGCAGCTTAGCTCTGGCGGGGGGGCCCCACAATGAGCAGTTCTTC. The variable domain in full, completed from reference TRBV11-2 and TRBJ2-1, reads EAGVAQSPRYKIIEKRQSVAFWCNPISGHATLYWYQQILGQGPKLLIQFQNNGVVDDSQLPKDRFSAERLKGVDSTLKIQPAKLEDSAVYLCASSLALAGGPHNEQFFGPGTRLTVL.

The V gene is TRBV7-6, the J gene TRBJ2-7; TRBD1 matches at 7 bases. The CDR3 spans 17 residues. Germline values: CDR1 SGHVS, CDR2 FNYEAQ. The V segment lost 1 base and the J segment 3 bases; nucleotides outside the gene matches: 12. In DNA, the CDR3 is TGTGCCAGCAGCTTAGGCCCGGGGACAGATGTATACTACGAGCAGTACTTC. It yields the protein CASSLGPGTDVYYEQYF.

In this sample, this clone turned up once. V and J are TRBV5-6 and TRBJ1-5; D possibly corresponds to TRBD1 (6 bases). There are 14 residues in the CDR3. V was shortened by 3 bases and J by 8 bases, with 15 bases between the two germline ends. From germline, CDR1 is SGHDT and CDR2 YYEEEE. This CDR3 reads CASSWDKKGEPQHF. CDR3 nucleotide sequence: TGTGCCAGCAGCTGGGACAAAAAGGGGGAGCCCCAGCATTTT.

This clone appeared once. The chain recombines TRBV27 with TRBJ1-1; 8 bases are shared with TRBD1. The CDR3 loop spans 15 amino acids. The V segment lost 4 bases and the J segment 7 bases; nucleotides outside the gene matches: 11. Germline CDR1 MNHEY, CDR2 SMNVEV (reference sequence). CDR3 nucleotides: TGTGCCAGCAGTTGGAAACCGGGACAGGCCTATGAAGCTTTCTTT. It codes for CASSWKPGQAYEAFF.

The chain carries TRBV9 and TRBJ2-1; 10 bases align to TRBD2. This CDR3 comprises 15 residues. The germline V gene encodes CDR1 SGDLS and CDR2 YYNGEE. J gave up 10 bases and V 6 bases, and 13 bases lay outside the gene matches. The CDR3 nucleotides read TGTGCCAGCACCCGCGAGCGGGGGGGAGATAAGGAGCAGTTCTTC. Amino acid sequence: CASTRERGGDKEQFF.

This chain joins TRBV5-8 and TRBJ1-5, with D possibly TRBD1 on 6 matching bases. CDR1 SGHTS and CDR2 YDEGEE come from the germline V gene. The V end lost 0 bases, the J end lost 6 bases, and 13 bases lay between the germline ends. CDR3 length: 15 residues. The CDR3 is CASSLVDGGFQPQHF. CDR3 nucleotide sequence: TGTGCCAGCAGCTTGGTGGATGGGGGCTTTCAGCCCCAGCATTTT.

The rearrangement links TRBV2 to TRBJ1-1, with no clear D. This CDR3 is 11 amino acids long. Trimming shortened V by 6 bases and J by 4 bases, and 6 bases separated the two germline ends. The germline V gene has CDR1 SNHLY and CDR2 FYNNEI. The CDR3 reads CASRTSTEAFF. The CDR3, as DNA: TGTGCCAGCAGGACAAGCACTGAAGCTTTCTTT.

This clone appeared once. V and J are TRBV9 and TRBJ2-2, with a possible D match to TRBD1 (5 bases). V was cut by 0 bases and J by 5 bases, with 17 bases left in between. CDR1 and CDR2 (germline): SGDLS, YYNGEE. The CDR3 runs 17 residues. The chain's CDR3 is CASSVAGRAGLTGELFF. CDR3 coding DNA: TGTGCCAGCAGCGTAGCCGGACGGGCAGGGCTAACCGGGGAGCTGTTTTTT.

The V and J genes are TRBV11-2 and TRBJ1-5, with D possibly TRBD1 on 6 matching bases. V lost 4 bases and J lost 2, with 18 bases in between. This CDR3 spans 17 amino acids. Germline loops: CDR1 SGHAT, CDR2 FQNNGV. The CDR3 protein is CASSSPRGGAGNQPQHF. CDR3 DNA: TGTGCCAGCAGCTCGCCAAGGGGGGGCGCGGGCAATCAGCCCCAGCATTTT.

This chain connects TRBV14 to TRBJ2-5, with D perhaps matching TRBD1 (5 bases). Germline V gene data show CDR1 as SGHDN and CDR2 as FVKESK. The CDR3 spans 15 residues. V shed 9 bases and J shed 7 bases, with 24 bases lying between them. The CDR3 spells CASSPDSSGLGTQYF. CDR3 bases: TGTGCCAGTTCCCCCGACAGTTCAGGCTTGGGGACCCAGTACTTC.

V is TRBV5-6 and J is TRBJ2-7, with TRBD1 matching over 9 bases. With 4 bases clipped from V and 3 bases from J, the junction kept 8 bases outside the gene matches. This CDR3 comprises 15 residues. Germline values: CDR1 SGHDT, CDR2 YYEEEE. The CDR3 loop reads CASSLPGTGLYEQYF. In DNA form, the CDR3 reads TGTGCCAGCAGCCTCCCCGGGACAGGGCTCTACGAGCAGTACTTC.

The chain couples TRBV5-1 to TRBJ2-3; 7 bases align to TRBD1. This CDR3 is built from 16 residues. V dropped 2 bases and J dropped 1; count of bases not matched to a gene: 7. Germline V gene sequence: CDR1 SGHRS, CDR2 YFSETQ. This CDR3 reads CASSFQGVSGTDTQYF. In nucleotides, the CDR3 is TGCGCCAGCAGCTTTCAGGGGGTGAGCGGCACAGATACGCAGTATTTT.